Following are 30 T cell receptor beta chains from one sample sequenced in a study of response to subunit inactivated influenza vaccine. TCRdb re-called the RT-PCR reads through MiXCR, storing one row per CDR3 protein. The repertoire holds roughly 700,000 distinct CDR3 sequences, with more than 15% as singletons. Sample: PBMCs from blood, taken 11 to 12 days after vaccination. All receptors derive from a man aged 50 to 60 who received an inactivated influenza vaccine.

CDR3 protein: CASSQEALSGANVLTF. In DNA, the CDR3 is TGCGCCAGCAGCCAAGAGGCGCTCTCTGGGGCCAACGTCCTGACTTTC. V gene TRBV4-3 combines with J gene TRBJ2-6, with D hard to call. Germline V gene lookup returns CDR1 LGHNA and CDR2 YSLEER. This CDR3 has 16 amino acids. Trimming took off 0 bases at V and 0 bases at J, with 6 bases between the two ends.

This clonotype was seen more than once but under ten times. The CDR3 region is CSAPGRLAGPLPRGNEQFF. DNA for the CDR3: TGCAGTGCCCCCGGCCGACTAGCGGGACCCCTGCCGCGGGGGAATGAGCAGTTCTTC. The chain couples TRBV20-1 to TRBJ2-1; 11 nucleotides line up with TRBD2. V shed 6 bases and J 7 bases; nucleotides not matched to a gene: 23. The CDR3 length is 19 residues. Germline CDR1 is DFQATT and CDR2 is SNEGSKA (reference sequence).

The rearrangement uses TRBV20-1 and TRBJ2-3; TRBD2 is a possible D gene (6 bases). The CDR3 sequence is 10 residues long. V lost 1 base and J lost 12, with 8 bases in between. In germline, CDR1 is DFQATT, CDR2 SNEGSKA (reference sequence). CDR3 nucleotide sequence: TGCAGTGCTAGAGGGGGGGACCAGTATTTT. It encodes CSARGGDQYF.

The gene calls are TRBV24-1 and TRBJ2-2; D gene ambiguous. The CDR3 runs 16 residues. V was cut by 0 bases and J by 2 bases, with 9 bases left in between. Germline V gene sequence: CDR1 KGHDR, CDR2 SFDVKD. The CDR3 sequence: CATSDLQSFNTGELFF. The CDR3, as DNA: TGTGCCACCAGTGATTTGCAAAGTTTCAACACCGGGGAGCTGTTTTTT.

The rearrangement uses TRBV2 and TRBJ2-3; D ambiguous. The CDR3 runs 13 residues. V was trimmed by 7 bases and J by 0 bases, leaving 8 bases between them. Germline V gene data show CDR1 as SNHLY and CDR2 as FYNNEI. CDR3 sequence reads: CASKVRSTDTQYF. CDR3 bases: TGTGCCAGCAAGGTCCGAAGCACAGATACGCAGTATTTT.

V usage is TRBV12-3 or TRBV12-4 and J usage is TRBJ2-7; D might be TRBD1 or TRBD2, each matching 5 bases. The CDR3 spans 17 residues. V lost 5 bases and J lost 1, with 21 bases in between. The CDR3 loop reads CASSPSRGQSQSYEQYF. CDR3 in DNA: TGTGCCAGCAGTCCATCTCGGGGCCAGTCCCAATCCTACGAGCAGTACTTC.

This chain uses TRBV29-1 with TRBJ2-1, with 12 bases matching TRBD2. V trimming: 4 bases; J trimming: 4 bases; junction bases outside the gene matches: 5. Per the germline V gene, CDR1 is SQVTM and CDR2 is ANQGSEA. This CDR3 has 15 amino acids. CDR3 DNA: TGCAGCGTTGCTAGCGGGAGGGATTTTTACAATGAGCAGTTCTTC. Translating gives CSVASGRDFYNEQFF.

V usage is TRBV11-2 and J usage is TRBJ2-5; a weak D match, TRBD1 (6 bases). The V gene's germline CDR1 is SGHAT and CDR2 FQNNGV. This CDR3 has 13 amino acids. Trimming pared 5 bases from V and 7 bases from J, leaving 14 bases between. CDR3 sequence: CASSAGTLGTQYF. CDR3 in DNA: TGTGCCAGCAGCGCCGGGACATTGGGGACCCAGTACTTC. The full variable domain, with the rest looked up from reference TRBV11-2 and TRBJ2-5, is EAGVAQSPRYKIIEKRQSVAFWCNPISGHATLYWYQQILGQGPKLLIQFQNNGVVDDSQLPKDRFSAERLKGVDSTLKIQPAKLEDSAVYLCASSAGTLGTQYFGPGTRLLVL.

This clonotype was counted between two and nine times. J is TRBJ1-2 and V is TRBV5-6; D unclear. The CDR3 has 15 residues. Germline-derived CDR1 and CDR2 are SGHDT and YYEEEE. Between the trimmed V and J ends, which lost 0 bases and 3 bases, there was a span of 12 bases. CDR3 loop: CASSLAGQTYYGYTF. The CDR3 DNA reads TGTGCCAGCAGCTTGGCCGGGCAGACTTACTATGGCTACACCTTC.

This clonotype was seen at least ten times. The chain couples TRBV11-2 to TRBJ2-5, with TRBD2 identical over 8 bases. The germline gives CDR1 SGHAT, CDR2 FQNNGV. V gave up 3 bases and J gave up 0 bases; unmatched junction bases: 3. This CDR3 is built from 15 residues. The CDR3 DNA sequence: TGTGCCAGCAGCTTCATAGCGGGATACCAAGAGACCCAGTACTTC. It codes for CASSFIAGYQETQYF.

V gene TRBV20-1 combines with J gene TRBJ2-7, with TRBD2 as a possible D gene (7 bases). V gave up 6 bases and J gave up 7 bases, with 19 bases separating them. The CDR3 is 13 amino acids. Looked up from germline, CDR1 is DFQATT and CDR2 is SNEGSKA (reference sequence). Here the CDR3 DNA reads TGCAGTGCCCGCCTGGGGGGGCTTGGGGAGCAGTACTTC. This sequence encodes CSARLGGLGEQYF.

This chain links TRBV5-5 with TRBJ1-3; D call uncertain. This CDR3 has 17 amino acids. The ends were cut back, 0 bases at V and 0 bases at J, with 13 bases in the middle. Per germline, CDR1 SGHKS and CDR2 YYEKEE (reference sequence). The CDR3 region is CASSLGVAGSSGNTIYF. For the CDR3, the DNA is TGTGCCAGCAGCTTGGGCGTGGCAGGCTCCTCTGGAAACACCATATATTTT.

This sequence joins TRBV30 and TRBJ2-5; D uncertain. Germline V lookup: CDR1 GTSNPN, CDR2 SVGIG (reference sequence). Between the trimmed V and J ends, which lost 6 bases and 2 bases, there was a span of 16 bases. The CDR3 runs 14 residues. The CDR3 reads CACPVGEPQETQYF. Here the CDR3 DNA reads TGTGCCTGTCCCGTCGGCGAACCACAAGAGACCCAGTACTTC.

V is TRBV23-1 and J is TRBJ2-5; tentatively, D is TRBD1 or TRBD2 (5 bases each). TRBV23-1 is recorded as an ORF, its role being uncertain. This CDR3 contains 12 residues. The V end lost 7 bases, the J end lost 4 bases, and 10 bases lay between the germline ends. The CDR3 coding sequence is TGCGCCAGCATCCCTGGGGGAGAGACCCAGTACTTC. Protein: CASIPGGETQYF.

In DNA, the CDR3 is TGTGCCAGCAGCGCAGGGGGTAGCGGACAAGAGACCCAGTACTTC. It codes for CASSAGGSGQETQYF. V is TRBV7-9 and J is TRBJ2-5; a possible D gene is TRBD1 (7 bases). V was trimmed by 5 bases and J by 2 bases, leaving 15 bases between them. Germline lookup yields CDR1 SEHNR and CDR2 FQNEAQ (reference sequence). The CDR3 sequence is 15 residues long. The full variable domain, its missing parts supplied by reference TRBV7-9 and TRBJ2-5, is DTGVSQNPRHKITKRGQNVTFRCDPISEHNRLYWYRQTLGQGPEFLTYFQNEAQLEKSRLLSDRFSAERPKGSFSTLEIQRTEQGDSAMYLCASSAGGSGQETQYFGPGTRLLVL.

This clonotype was seen a few times. V is TRBV20-1 and J is TRBJ2-7; TRBD2 agrees at 7 bases. The CDR3 loop spans 14 amino acids. The germline CDR1 and CDR2 sequences are DFQATT and SNEGSKA (reference sequence). With V trimmed by 1 base and J by 5 bases, 8 bases remained unmatched. This CDR3 reads CSARGDLTSDEQYF. For the CDR3, the DNA is TGCAGTGCTAGAGGGGATTTAACTAGCGACGAGCAGTACTTC.

The sample holds a few counts of this clonotype. The chain uses TRBV11-2 and TRBJ2-2; 13 bases map to TRBD2. Germline V gene data show CDR1 as SGHAT and CDR2 as FQNNGV. This CDR3 spans 18 amino acids. V was pared by 5 bases and J by 2 bases, with 8 bases of the junction left unmatched. As DNA, the CDR3 is TGTGCCAGCAGCCCAAGACTAGCGGGGGGCCTTAACACCGGGGAGCTGTTTTTT. Its translation is CASSPRLAGGLNTGELFF.

The chain links TRBV6-5 to TRBJ2-2; D unclear. The CDR3 runs 15 residues. Germline V gives CDR1 MNHEY, CDR2 SVGAGI. V shed 2 bases and J shed 1 base, with 8 bases lying between them. The CDR3 protein is CASSYAGVNTGELFF. CDR3 nucleotides: TGTGCCAGCAGTTACGCCGGAGTGAACACCGGGGAGCTGTTTTTT.

The chain couples TRBV3-1 to TRBJ1-1; D is ambiguous. Germline assignment: CDR1 LGHDT and CDR2 YNNKEL (reference sequence). V shed 1 base and J shed 6 bases, with 6 bases lying between them. This CDR3 spans 12 amino acids. In nucleotides, the CDR3 is TGTGCCAGCAGCCAAGGGAGGGCTGAAGCTTTCTTT. It translates to CASSQGRAEAFF.

This clonotype was observed at least ten times. The rearrangement joins TRBV5-1 to TRBJ2-3; D is possibly TRBD1 (6 bases). Germline assignment: CDR1 SGHRS and CDR2 YFSETQ. The CDR3 extends over 13 amino acids. V was cut by 3 bases and J by 6 bases, with 11 bases left in between. The CDR3 reads CASSYLRGDTQYF. The CDR3 DNA reads as TGCGCCAGCAGCTACTTAAGGGGGGATACGCAGTATTTT.

The chain is built from TRBV7-3 and TRBJ2-2; 8 bases are a match to TRBD2. There are 16 residues in the CDR3. V shed 5 bases, J shed 7 bases, and the junction held 12 bases outside the gene matches. The V gene's germline CDR1 is SGHTA and CDR2 FQGTGA. CDR3 protein: CASSGTNGRVGGELFF. Here the CDR3 DNA reads TGTGCCAGCAGCGGGACTAACGGGAGGGTCGGCGGGGAGCTGTTTTTT.

This clonotype has only a few counts. The chain has TRBV7-8 and TRBJ2-4; 8 nucleotides line up with TRBD1. Germline V gives CDR1 SGHVS, CDR2 FQNEAQ. Trimming at V came to 6 bases and at J to 3 bases, leaving 7 bases not matched to a gene. CDR3 length equals 15 residues. The CDR3 spells CASRPSGQGKNIQYF. The CDR3 region has the DNA TGTGCCAGCAGGCCCTCCGGACAGGGCAAAAACATTCAGTACTTC.

This clonotype showed up many times. The junction differs from germline at one of its ends, possibly a read error. The chain uses TRBV5-1 and TRBJ2-7, with D perhaps TRBD2 (6 bases). There are 11 residues in the CDR3. Looked up from germline, CDR1 is SGHRS and CDR2 is YFSETQ. The CDR3, as DNA: TGTGCCAGCAGGAGGGACTACGAGCAGTACTTC. This translates into CASRRDYEQYF. Full variable domain (missing parts from reference TRBV5-1 and TRBJ2-7): KAGVTQTPRYLIKTRGQQVTLSCSPISGHRSVSWYQQTPGQGLQFLFEYFSETQRNKGNFPGRFSGRQFSNSRSEMNVSTLELGDSALYLCASRRDYEQYFGPGTRLTVT.

This clonotype was detected a few times. The rearrangement links TRBV10-3 to TRBJ2-7; D is possibly TRBD1 or TRBD2 (6 bases each). The V gene's germline CDR1 is ENHRY and CDR2 SYGVKD. The V gene lost 8 bases and the J gene lost 4 bases, with 12 bases spanning the gap. CDR3 length: 12 amino acids. The DNA of the CDR3 is TGTGCCATCGGGGGGCCGAGTTACGAGCAGTACTTC. Residues: CAIGGPSYEQYF.

This clonotype turned up a few times. The chain combines TRBV5-1 with TRBJ2-7; 9 bases agree with TRBD1. Germline CDR1 is SGHRS and CDR2 is YFSETQ. The trim removed 6 bases at V and 4 bases at J, leaving 14 bases unmatched. This CDR3 has 16 residues. CDR3 in DNA: TGCGCCAGCACATCCAGCGGCGGGACAGGGTCATACGAGCAGTACTTC. Amino acid sequence: CASTSSGGTGSYEQYF.

This clonotype appeared a few times. The rearrangement uses TRBV9 and TRBJ2-1, with D hard to call. Germline loops: CDR1 SGDLS, CDR2 YYNGEE. V dropped 1 base and J dropped 6 bases, with 14 bases sitting between them. The CDR3 has 15 amino acids. In nucleotides, the CDR3 is TGTGCCAGCAGCGTATCGGCAGGTGATTTCAATGAGCAGTTCTTC. Amino acids: CASSVSAGDFNEQFF.

This clonotype was seen repeatedly, ten times or more. The chain recombines TRBV6-2 or TRBV6-3 with TRBJ2-3; D is possibly TRBD2 (6 bases). Trimming removed 6 bases from V and 0 bases from J, with 7 bases in between. Germline V gene lookup returns CDR1 MNHEY and CDR2 SVGEGT. This CDR3 has 13 residues. The CDR3 DNA sequence: TGTGCCAGCAGGCGGGACAGCACAGATACGCAGTATTTT. The encoded protein is CASRRDSTDTQYF.

This clonotype has ten or more counts. The junction departs from germline at one end; a sequencing error may be responsible. The chain uses TRBV5-6 and TRBJ1-5; the D gene is possibly TRBD1 (6 bases). Germline CDR1 and CDR2: SGHDT and YYEEEE. This CDR3 comprises 14 residues. The CDR3 DNA follows: TGTGCCAGCAGTTTGGGACATAGCAATCAGCCCCAGCATTTT. This encodes CASSLGHSNQPQHF.

This clonotype was observed many times. The chain employs TRBV7-2 and TRBJ1-6; D call uncertain. The V end lost 7 bases, the J end lost 14 bases, and 15 bases lay between the germline ends. Per germline, CDR1 SGHTA and CDR2 FQGNSA. The CDR3 contains 12 residues. In DNA, the CDR3 is TGTGCCAGCACCTCAAACTGGCGGACCCTCCACTTT. It yields the protein CASTSNWRTLHF.

This clonotype was detected ten times or more. J is TRBJ2-2 and V is TRBV5-1, with D uncertain. CDR3 size: 13 residues. The germline CDR1 and CDR2 sequences are SGHRS and YFSETQ. The V end lost 3 bases, the J end lost 5 bases, and 8 bases lay between the germline ends. CDR3 residues: CASSSGGTGELFF. The CDR3 DNA sequence: TGCGCCAGCAGCTCGGGTGGTACCGGGGAGCTGTTTTTT. Filled out from reference TRBV5-1 and TRBJ2-2, the complete variable domain reads KAGVTQTPRYLIKTRGQQVTLSCSPISGHRSVSWYQQTPGQGLQFLFEYFSETQRNKGNFPGRFSGRQFSNSRSEMNVSTLELGDSALYLCASSSGGTGELFFGEGSRLTVL.